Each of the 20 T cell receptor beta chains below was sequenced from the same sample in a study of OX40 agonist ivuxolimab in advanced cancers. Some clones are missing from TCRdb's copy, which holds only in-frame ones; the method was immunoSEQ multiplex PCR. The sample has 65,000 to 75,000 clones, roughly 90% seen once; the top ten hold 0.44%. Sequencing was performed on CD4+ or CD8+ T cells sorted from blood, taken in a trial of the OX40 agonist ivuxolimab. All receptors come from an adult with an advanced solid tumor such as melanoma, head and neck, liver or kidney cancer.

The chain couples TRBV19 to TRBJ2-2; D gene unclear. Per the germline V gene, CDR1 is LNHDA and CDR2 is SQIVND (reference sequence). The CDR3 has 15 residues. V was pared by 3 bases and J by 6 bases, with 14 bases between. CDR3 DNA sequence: TGTGCCAGTAGTATTCCGGGCCGCCAAGCCGGGGAGCTGTTTTTT. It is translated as CASSIPGRQAGELFF.

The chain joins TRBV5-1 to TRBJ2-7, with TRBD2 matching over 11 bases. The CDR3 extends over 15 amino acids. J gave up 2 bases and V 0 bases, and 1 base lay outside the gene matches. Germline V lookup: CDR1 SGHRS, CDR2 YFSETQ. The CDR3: CASSLAGLAAYEQYF. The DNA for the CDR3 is TGCGCCAGCAGCTTGGCGGGACTAGCGGCCTACGAGCAGTACTTC.

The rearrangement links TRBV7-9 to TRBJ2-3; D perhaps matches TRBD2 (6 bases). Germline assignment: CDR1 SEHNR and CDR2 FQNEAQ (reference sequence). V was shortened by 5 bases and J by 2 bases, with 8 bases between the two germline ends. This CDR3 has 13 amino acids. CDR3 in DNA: TGTGCCAGCAGCCGGGACTTCACAGATACGCAGTATTTT. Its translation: CASSRDFTDTQYF.

The CDR3 DNA reads TGTGCCAGTAGTATAGCCGGGACAATGAGCTCCTACGAGCAGTACTTC. Translating gives CASSIAGTMSSYEQYF. The J gene is TRBJ2-7, the V gene TRBV19; a weak D match, TRBD1 (6 bases). The CDR3 is 16 amino acids. V gave up 1 base and J gave up 0 bases, with 13 bases separating them. Looked up from germline, CDR1 is LNHDA and CDR2 is SQIVND (reference sequence).

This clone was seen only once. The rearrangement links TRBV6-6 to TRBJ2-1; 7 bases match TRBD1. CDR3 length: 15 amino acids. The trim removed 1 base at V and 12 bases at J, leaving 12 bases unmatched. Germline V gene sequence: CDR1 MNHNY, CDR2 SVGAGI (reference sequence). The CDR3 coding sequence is TGTGCCAGCAGTTACTGGGGGACAGACCCCTCGGGGCAGTTCTTC. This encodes CASSYWGTDPSGQFF.

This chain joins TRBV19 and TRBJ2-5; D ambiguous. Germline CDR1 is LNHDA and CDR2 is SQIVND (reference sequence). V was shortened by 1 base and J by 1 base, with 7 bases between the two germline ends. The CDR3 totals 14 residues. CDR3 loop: CASSIGDGQETQYF. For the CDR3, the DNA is TGTGCCAGTAGTATAGGTGACGGCCAAGAGACCCAGTACTTC.

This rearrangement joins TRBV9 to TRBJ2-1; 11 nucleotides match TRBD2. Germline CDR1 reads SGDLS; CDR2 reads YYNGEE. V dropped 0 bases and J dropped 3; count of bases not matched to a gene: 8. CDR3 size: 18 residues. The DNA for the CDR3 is TGTGCCAGCAGCGTAGGAACTAGCGGGAGAGGGTACTACAATGAGCAGTTCTTC. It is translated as CASSVGTSGRGYYNEQFF.

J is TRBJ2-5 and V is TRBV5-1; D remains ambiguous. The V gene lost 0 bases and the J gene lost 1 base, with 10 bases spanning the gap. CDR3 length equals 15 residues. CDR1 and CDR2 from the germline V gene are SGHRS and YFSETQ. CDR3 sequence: CASSLEPTSQETQYF. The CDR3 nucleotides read TGCGCCAGCAGCTTGGAGCCTACCTCCCAAGAGACCCAGTACTTC.

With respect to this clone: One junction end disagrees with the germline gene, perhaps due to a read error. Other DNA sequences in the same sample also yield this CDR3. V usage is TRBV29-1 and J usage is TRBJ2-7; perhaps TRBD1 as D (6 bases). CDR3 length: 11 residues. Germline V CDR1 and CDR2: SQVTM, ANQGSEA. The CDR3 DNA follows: TGCAGCGTTGGGACAGTCTACGAGCAGTACTTT. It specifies CSVGTVYEQYF.

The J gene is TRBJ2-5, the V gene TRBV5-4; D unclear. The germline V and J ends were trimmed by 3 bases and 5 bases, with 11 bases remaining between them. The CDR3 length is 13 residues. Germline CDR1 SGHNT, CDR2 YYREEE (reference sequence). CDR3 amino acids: CASSSNLAETQYF. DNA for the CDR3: TGTGCCAGCAGCTCCAATTTGGCCGAGACCCAGTACTTC.

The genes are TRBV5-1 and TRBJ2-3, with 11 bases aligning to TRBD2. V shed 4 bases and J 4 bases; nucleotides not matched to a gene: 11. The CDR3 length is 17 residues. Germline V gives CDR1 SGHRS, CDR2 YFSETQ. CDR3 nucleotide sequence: TGCGCCAGCAGCCCCCCAATCCTAGCGGGAGGCGCAGATACGCAGTATTTT. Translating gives CASSPPILAGGADTQYF.

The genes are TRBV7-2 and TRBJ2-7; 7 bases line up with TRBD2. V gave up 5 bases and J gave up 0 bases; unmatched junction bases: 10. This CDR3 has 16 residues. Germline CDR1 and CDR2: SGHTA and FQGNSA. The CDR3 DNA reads TGTGCCAGCAGCCCCCCCGGGGGGAGGAGCTCCTACGAGCAGTACTTC. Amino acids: CASSPPGGRSSYEQYF.

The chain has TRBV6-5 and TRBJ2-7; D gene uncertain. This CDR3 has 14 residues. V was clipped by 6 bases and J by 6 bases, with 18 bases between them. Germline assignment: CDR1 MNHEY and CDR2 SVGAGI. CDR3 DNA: TGTGCCAGCAGGGATATGGGGAAATCGATCGAGCAGTACTTC. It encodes CASRDMGKSIEQYF.

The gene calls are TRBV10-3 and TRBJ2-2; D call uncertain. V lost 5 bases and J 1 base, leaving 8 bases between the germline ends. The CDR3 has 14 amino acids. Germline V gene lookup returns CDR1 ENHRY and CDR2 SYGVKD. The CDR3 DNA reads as TGTGCCATCAGTATACAGCAGAACACCGGGGAGCTGTTTTTT. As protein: CAISIQQNTGELFF.

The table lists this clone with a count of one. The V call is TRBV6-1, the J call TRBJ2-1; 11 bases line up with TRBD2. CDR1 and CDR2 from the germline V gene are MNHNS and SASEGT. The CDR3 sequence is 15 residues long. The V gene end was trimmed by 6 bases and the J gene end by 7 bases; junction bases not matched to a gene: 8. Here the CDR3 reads CASRDLAGGSNEQFF. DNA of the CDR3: TGTGCCAGCAGAGACCTAGCGGGAGGCTCTAATGAGCAGTTCTTC.

The CDR3 DNA follows: TGTGCCAGCAGTACCGGGACTAGGGCCCAAGAGACCCAGTACTTC. Its translation is CASSTGTRAQETQYF. The chain has TRBV6-6 and TRBJ2-5, with TRBD2 matching over 8 bases. Germline V lookup: CDR1 MNHNY, CDR2 SVGAGI (reference sequence). This CDR3 region has 15 residues. V lost 5 bases, J lost 1 base, and 6 bases stayed unmatched.

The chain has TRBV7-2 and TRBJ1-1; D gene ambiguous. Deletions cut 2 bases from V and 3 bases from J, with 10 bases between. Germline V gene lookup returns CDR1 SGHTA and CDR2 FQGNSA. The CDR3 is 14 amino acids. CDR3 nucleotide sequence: TGTGCCAGCAGCTTACAACCCAAGGACACTGAAGCTTTCTTT. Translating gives CASSLQPKDTEAFF.

The CDR3 nucleotides are TGCGCCAGCAGCGCTAGCGGGAGGGCCCCGAACACCGGGGAGCTGTTTTTT. Translating gives CASSASGRAPNTGELFF. The rearrangement links TRBV10-1 to TRBJ2-2; 12 bases match TRBD2. This CDR3 comprises 17 residues. Per germline, CDR1 WNHNN and CDR2 SYGVQD (reference sequence). Losses at the gene ends were 6 bases for V and 0 bases for J; bases not matched to a gene: 5.

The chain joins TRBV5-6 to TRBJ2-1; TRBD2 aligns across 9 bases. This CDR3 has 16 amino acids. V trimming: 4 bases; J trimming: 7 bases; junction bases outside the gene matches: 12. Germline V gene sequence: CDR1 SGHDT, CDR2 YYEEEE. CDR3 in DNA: TGTGCCAGCAGCGGACTGTCCGCGGGAGGGTCAAATGAGCAGTTCTTC. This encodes CASSGLSAGGSNEQFF.

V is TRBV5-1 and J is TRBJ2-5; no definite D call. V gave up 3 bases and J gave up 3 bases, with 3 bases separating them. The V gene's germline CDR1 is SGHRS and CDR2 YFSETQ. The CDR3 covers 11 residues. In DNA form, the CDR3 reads TGCGCCAGCAGCTGGGAAGAGACCCAGTACTTC. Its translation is CASSWEETQYF.